These T cell receptor beta chains were read from a single sample in a study of T-cell reconstitution after alpha-beta-depleted transplantation in children. TCRdb passed the PCR reads through MiXCR, listing each CDR3 protein once. This sample has approximately 83,000 distinct CDR3 sequences; 10% to 15% occur once, and the top ten carry about 15%. The sequencing used PBMCs from the stem cell graft donor, collected from the stem cell graft. The source is a human donor who donated a stem cell graft to a child with inherited bone marrow failure. Each CDR3 is given with its conserved first and last residue. The D gene is left open where the match is weak. Only part of the rows carry a size: once, few, many, or a class if the clone is expanded.

abundance	d_gene	len	j_gene	v_gene	CDR3aa	CDR3nt
many	TRBD2	16	TRBJ2-5	TRBV5-1	CASSLDGGGHQETQYF	TGCGCCAGCAGCTTGGATGGCGGGGGGCACCAAGAGACCCAGTACTTC
many	TRBD2	16	TRBJ2-1	TRBV20-1	CSARDPGLAGGNEQFF	TGCAGTGCTAGAGATCCAGGCCTAGCGGGAGGAAATGAGCAGTTCTTC
NA	NA	13	TRBJ1-1	TRBV11-2	CASSTHLNTEAFF	TGTGCCAGCAGCACACACTTAAACACTGAAGCTTTCTTT
NA	NA	13	TRBJ2-1	TRBV21-1	CASSKPQGNEQFF	TGTGCCAGCAGCAAACCCCAGGGGAATGAGCAGTTCTTC
many	NA	14	TRBJ2-5	TRBV20-1	CSARDTKLGETQYF	TGCAGTGCTAGAGATACGAAGTTGGGGGAGACCCAGTACTTC
many	NA	15	TRBJ1-1	TRBV7-2	CASRLYGGMNTEAFF	TGTGCCAGCAGACTTTATGGGGGGATGAACACTGAAGCTTTCTTT
many	TRBD1	13	TRBJ1-2	TRBV12-3/TRBV12-4	CASIRQGHYGYTF	TGTGCCAGCATCCGACAGGGCCACTATGGCTACACCTTC
NA	NA	12	TRBJ2-1	TRBV12-3/TRBV12-4	CASSEAGGEQFF	TGTGCCAGCAGTGAAGCCGGGGGCGAGCAGTTCTTC
many	NA	16	TRBJ2-1	TRBV7-9	CASSPGGEGVDNEQFF	TGTGCCAGCAGCCCAGGCGGCGAGGGCGTCGACAATGAGCAGTTCTTC
NA	NA	12	TRBJ1-1	TRBV20-1	CSAESRGTEAFF	TGCAGTGCCGAGAGCAGGGGCACTGAAGCTTTCTTT
many	TRBD2	15	TRBJ2-3	TRBV12-3/TRBV12-4	CASSPRTSGTDTQYF	TGTGCCAGCAGTCCCCGGACTAGCGGCACAGATACGCAGTATTTT
NA	TRBD2	16	TRBJ2-5	TRBV5-1	CASSLGTSGAQETQYF	TGCGCCAGCAGCTTGGGGACTAGCGGGGCTCAAGAGACCCAGTACTTC
many	NA	16	TRBJ1-1	TRBV27	CASTALGTHMNTEAFF	TGTGCCAGCACCGCCTTAGGGACCCACATGAACACTGAAGCTTTCTTT
NA	TRBD1	14	TRBJ1-2	TRBV12-5	CASGEGTGLDGYTF	TGTGCTAGTGGTGAGGGGACAGGGCTGGATGGCTACACCTTC
NA	TRBD1	15	TRBJ1-2	TRBV12-3/TRBV12-4	CASRPTGAEDYGYTF	TGTGCCAGCAGACCCACAGGGGCCGAAGACTATGGCTACACCTTC
many	NA	15	TRBJ2-1	TRBV10-3	CAISGFGRAGNEQFF	TGTGCCATCAGTGGATTTGGCAGGGCCGGGAATGAGCAGTTCTTC
NA	NA	14	TRBJ1-1	TRBV5-4	CASSSGRLNTEAFF	TGTGCCAGCAGCTCGGGACGGCTGAACACTGAAGCTTTCTTT
many	NA	14	TRBJ2-1	TRBV27	CASGRDGDYNEQFF	TGTGCCAGCGGCCGGGACGGGGACTACAATGAGCAGTTCTTC
many	NA	13	TRBJ2-7	TRBV7-2	CASSSRVNYEQYF	TGTGCCAGCAGCTCCAGGGTAAACTACGAGCAGTACTTC